This T cell receptor (beta chain) was obtained from a study of T cells in Graves' hyperthyroidism and ophthalmopathy. V dropped 6 bases and J dropped 7 bases, with 6 bases sitting between them. This CDR3 is built from 10 residues. The germline CDR1 and CDR2 sequences are MNHNS and SASEGT. Points from the study as a whole: Most thyroid clonotypes with frequency above 0.001 were detected in blood.

RNA transcripts gave rise to amplified TCR beta CDR3 regions. Using the HTBI primer set, a first-round RT-PCR was run on the TCR CDR3. MiXCR was run by TCRdb on the multiplex PCR reads, yielding one entry per CDR3 protein. The sample records some 500,000 distinct CDR3 sequences, roughly 14% being singletons. Patients aged 18 to 65 had newly diagnosed hyperthyroidism lasting under 2 months. The study based diagnoses on clinical symptoms, serum thyroxine and TRAb, thyroid ultrasound and orbital computed tomography. PBMCs were derived from around 10 ml fresh peripheral blood. Of note for this clonotype: No antigen is known for it.

The sample was blood. The TCR sequence derives from a woman aged 18 to 35 with Graves' hyperthyroidism. V and J are TRBV6-1 and TRBJ1-1; D is perhaps TRBD1 (6 bases). The CDR3 is CASRQGEAFF. The DNA for the CDR3 is TGTGCCAGCAGACAGGGTGAAGCTTTCTTT.